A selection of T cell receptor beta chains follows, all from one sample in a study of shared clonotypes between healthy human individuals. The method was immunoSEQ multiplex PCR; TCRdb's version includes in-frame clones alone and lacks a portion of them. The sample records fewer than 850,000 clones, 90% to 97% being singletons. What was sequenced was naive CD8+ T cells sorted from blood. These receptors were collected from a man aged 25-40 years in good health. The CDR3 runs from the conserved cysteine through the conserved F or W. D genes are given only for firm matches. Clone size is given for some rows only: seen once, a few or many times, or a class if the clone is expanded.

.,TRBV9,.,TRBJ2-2,TGTGCCAGCAGCGTACCGAGCGGGAAGGGGGACACCGGGGAGCTGTTTTTT,CASSVPSGKGDTGELFF
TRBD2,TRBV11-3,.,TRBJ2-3,TGTGCCAGCAGCTTACAGACTAGCGGTTCAGATACGCAGTATTTT,CASSLQTSGSDTQYF
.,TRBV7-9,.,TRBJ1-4,TGTGCCAGCAGTTCGGGGTCGGAAAAACTGTTTTTT,CASSSGSEKLFF
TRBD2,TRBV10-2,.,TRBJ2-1,TGCGCCAGCGGACTAGCGGGGGTTATTGAGCAGTTCTTC,CASGLAGVIEQFF
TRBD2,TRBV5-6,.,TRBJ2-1,TGTGCCAGCAGCCTACTACTGGGACTAGCGGGAAATGAGCAGTTCTTC,CASSLLLGLAGNEQFF
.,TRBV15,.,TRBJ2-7,TGTGCCACCAGCAGAGAGTGGGGGTTTAGCCGCTACGAGCAGTACTTC,CATSREWGFSRYEQYF
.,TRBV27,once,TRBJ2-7,TGTGCCAGCAGACCTTTCGGAGAACCTTACGAGCAGTACTTC,CASRPFGEPYEQYF
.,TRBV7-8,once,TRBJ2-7,TGTGCCAGCAGCCAACAGGGAACCTACGAGCAGTACTTC,CASSQQGTYEQYF
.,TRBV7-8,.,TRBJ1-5,TGTGCCAGCAGCATTAAACCCCCGGGACAACTTTCCGCCCTCCAGCCCCAGCATTTT,CASSIKPPGQLSALQPQHF
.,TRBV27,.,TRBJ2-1,TGTGCCAGCAGTTTAATGACGCCTAACAATGAGCAGTTCTTC,CASSLMTPNNEQFF
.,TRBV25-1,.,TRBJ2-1,TGTGCCAGCAGTGCATTCGACAGCAGTCGCAATGAGCAGTTCTTC,CASSAFDSSRNEQFF
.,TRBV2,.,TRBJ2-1,TGTGCCAGCTGTGGCGGTGCCAATGAGCAGTTCTTC,CASCGGANEQFF
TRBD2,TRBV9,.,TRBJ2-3,TGTGCCAGCAGCGCAGGTTCGCGACTAGCCCATACCCTCACAGATACGCAGTATTTT,CASSAGSRLAHTLTDTQYF
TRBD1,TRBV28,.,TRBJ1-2,TGTGCCAGCAGTTTACTGTCGGACAGGGACGGCTACACCTTC,CASSLLSDRDGYTF
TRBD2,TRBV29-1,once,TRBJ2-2,TGCAGCGTTGAAACGCTAGCGGGAACCGGGGAGCTGTTTTTT,CSVETLAGTGELFF
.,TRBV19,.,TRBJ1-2,TGTGCCAGTAGTATCCAGGCGGCTAACTATGGCTACACCTTC,CASSIQAANYGYTF
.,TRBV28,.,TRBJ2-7,TGTGCCAGCAGTCCCCGGGACCGAAAATACTACGAGCAGTACTTC,CASSPRDRKYYEQYF
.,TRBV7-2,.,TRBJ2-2,TGTGCCAGCAGCTTTCTAGACTCGAACACCGGGGAGCTGTTTTTT,CASSFLDSNTGELFF
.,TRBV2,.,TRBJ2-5,TGTGCCAGCAGTGAAGGGACAGCAGAGACCCAGTACTTC,CASSEGTAETQYF
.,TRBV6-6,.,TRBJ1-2,TGTGCCAGCAGTTACGGTGGAGGAGAATTCAACTATGGCTACACCTTC,CASSYGGGEFNYGYTF
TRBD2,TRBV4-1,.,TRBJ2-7,TGCGCCAGCAGCCAAGTTACGGGGGGCTACGAGCAGTACTTC,CASSQVTGGYEQYF
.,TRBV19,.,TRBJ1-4,TGTGCCAGTAGTCAACGCAGAGTTGGGACTAATGAAAAACTGTTTTTT,CASSQRRVGTNEKLFF
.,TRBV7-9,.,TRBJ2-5,TGTGCCAGCAGCTTGGGGGATGGCGTTAGAGAGACCCAGTACTTC,CASSLGDGVRETQYF